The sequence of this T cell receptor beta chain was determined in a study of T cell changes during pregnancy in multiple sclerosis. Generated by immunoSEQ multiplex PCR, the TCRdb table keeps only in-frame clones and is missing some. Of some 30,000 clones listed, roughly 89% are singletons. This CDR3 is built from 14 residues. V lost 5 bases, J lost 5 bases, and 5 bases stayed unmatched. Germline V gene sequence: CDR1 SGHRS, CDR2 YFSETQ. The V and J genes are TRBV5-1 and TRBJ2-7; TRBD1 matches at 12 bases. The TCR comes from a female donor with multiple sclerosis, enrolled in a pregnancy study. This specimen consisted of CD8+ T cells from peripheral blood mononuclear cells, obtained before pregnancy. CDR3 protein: CASRPGQGAHEQYF. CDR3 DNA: TGCGCCAGCAGACCGGGACAGGGGGCTCACGAGCAGTACTTC. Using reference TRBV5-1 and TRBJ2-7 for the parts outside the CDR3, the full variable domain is KAGVTQTPRYLIKTRGQQVTLSCSPISGHRSVSWYQQTPGQGLQFLFEYFSETQRNKGNFPGRFSGRQFSNSRSEMNVSTLELGDSALYLCASRPGQGAHEQYFGPGTRLTVT.